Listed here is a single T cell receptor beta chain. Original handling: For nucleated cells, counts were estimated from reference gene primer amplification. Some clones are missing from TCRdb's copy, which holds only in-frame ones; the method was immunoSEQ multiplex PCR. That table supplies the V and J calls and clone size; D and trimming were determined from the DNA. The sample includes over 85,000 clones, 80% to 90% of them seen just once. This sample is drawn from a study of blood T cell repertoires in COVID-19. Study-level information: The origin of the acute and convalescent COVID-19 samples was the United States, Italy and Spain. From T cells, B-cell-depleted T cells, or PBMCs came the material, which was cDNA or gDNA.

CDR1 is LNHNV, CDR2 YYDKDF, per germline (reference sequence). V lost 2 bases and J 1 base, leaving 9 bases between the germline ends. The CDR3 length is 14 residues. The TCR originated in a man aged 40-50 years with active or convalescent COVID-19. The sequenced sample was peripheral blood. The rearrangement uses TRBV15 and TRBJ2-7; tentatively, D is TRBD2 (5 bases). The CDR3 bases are TGTGCCACCAGCAGATCGGACTCTTCCTACGAGCAGTACTTC. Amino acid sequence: CATSRSDSSYEQYF.